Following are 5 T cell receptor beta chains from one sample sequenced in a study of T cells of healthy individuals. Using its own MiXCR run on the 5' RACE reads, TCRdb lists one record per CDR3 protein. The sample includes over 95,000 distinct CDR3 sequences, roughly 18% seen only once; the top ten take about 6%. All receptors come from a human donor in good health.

The CDR3 sequence: CASSQLGATNEKLFF. For the CDR3, the DNA is TGCGCCAGCAGCCAACTAGGTGCAACTAATGAAAAACTGTTTTTT. This rearrangement joins TRBV4-3 to TRBJ1-4; D is ambiguous. This CDR3 has 15 amino acids. Trimming removed 2 bases at V and 0 bases at J, with 7 bases between. CDR1 LGHNA and CDR2 YSLEER come from the germline V gene.

The CDR3 protein is CASSSTGRTGELFF. The CDR3 DNA sequence: TGTGCCAGCAGTTCGACAGGGAGAACCGGGGAGCTGTTTTTT. The chain is built from TRBV28 and TRBJ2-2; the match to TRBD1 covers 7 bases. Germline-derived CDR1 and CDR2 are MDHEN and SYDVKM. The CDR3 covers 14 residues. J gave up 5 bases and V 4 bases, and 4 bases lay outside the gene matches. Supplemented by reference TRBV28 and TRBJ2-2, the full variable domain reads DVKVTQSSRYLVKRTGEKVFLECVQDMDHENMFWYRQDPGLGLRLIYFSYDVKMKEKGDIPEGYSVSREKKERFSLILESASTNQTSMYLCASSSTGRTGELFFGEGSRLTVL.

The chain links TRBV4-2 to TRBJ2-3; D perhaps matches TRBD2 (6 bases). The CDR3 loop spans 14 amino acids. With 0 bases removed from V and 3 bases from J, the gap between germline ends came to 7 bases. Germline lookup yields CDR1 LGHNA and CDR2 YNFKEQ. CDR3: CASSQDLATDTQYF. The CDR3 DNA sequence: TGTGCCAGCAGCCAAGATCTAGCGACAGATACGCAGTATTTT.

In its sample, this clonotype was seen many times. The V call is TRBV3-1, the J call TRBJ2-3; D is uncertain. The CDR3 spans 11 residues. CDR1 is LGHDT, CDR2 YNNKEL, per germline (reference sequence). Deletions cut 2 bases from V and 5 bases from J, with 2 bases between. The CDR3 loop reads CASSQIDTQYF. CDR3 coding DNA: TGTGCCAGCAGCCAAATAGATACGCAGTATTTT.

The CDR3 loop reads CASSARQGARDEQYF. The CDR3 nucleotides are TGTGCCAGCAGCGCTCGACAGGGGGCGAGAGACGAGCAGTACTTC. The chain links TRBV7-2 to TRBJ2-7; 10 bases are a match to TRBD1. With V trimmed by 5 bases and J by 5 bases, 9 bases remained unmatched. The CDR3 length is 15 residues. Germline V CDR1 and CDR2: SGHTA, FQGNSA.